A single sample gave rise to the 3 T cell receptor beta chains below, sequenced in a study of blood T cell repertoires in COVID-19. Some clones are missing from TCRdb's copy, which holds only in-frame ones; the method was immunoSEQ multiplex PCR. The table has around 200,000 clones, about 85% seen once. Material for sequencing was peripheral blood. The receptors derive from a woman aged 80 or over with acute or convalescent COVID-19.

The chain links TRBV13 to TRBJ1-1; TRBD1 agrees at 7 bases. There are 13 residues in the CDR3. Germline V gene data show CDR1 as PRHDT and CDR2 as FYEKMQ (reference sequence). V lost 8 bases and J lost 4; bases outside the gene matches: 7. CDR3 nucleotides: TGTGCCAGCTTGATAGGGGGCGGCACTGAAGCTTTCTTT. Translating it yields CASLIGGGTEAFF.

The genes are TRBV12-3 or TRBV12-4 and TRBJ1-1, with TRBD1 as a possible D gene (6 bases). The germline V and J ends were trimmed by 9 bases and 1 base, with 9 bases remaining between them. This CDR3 is built from 12 residues. The CDR3 DNA sequence: TGTGCCAGTCGAGGGGGGAACACTGAAGCTTTCTTT. Translation gives CASRGGNTEAFF.

This clone is a singleton in its sample. The chain uses TRBV6-5 and TRBJ1-5; tentatively, D is TRBD1 (5 bases). V was shortened by 6 bases and J by 3 bases, with 15 bases between the two germline ends. The CDR3 is 15 amino acids. The germline V gene encodes CDR1 MNHEY and CDR2 SVGAGI. The CDR3 loop reads CASSAVQGSNQPQHF. The CDR3 DNA follows: TGTGCCAGCAGCGCAGTCCAGGGATCCAATCAGCCCCAGCATTTT.